This TCR beta chain was profiled in a study of PD-1 blockade in mismatch repair-deficient tumors. Generated by immunoSEQ multiplex PCR, the TCRdb table keeps only in-frame clones and is missing some. Seen here are about 68,000 clones, around 73% observed once, and the top ten hold roughly 5%. Every patient had mismatch repair deficiency by PCR or immunohistochemistry. Germline V CDR1 and CDR2: MNHEY, SVGAGI. The CDR3 covers 15 residues. With 6 bases clipped from V and 9 bases from J, the junction kept 13 bases outside the gene matches. This clone was detected many times. Specimen: peripheral blood, collected 2 weeks after starting pembrolizumab. This clonotype was obtained from an adult with mismatch repair-deficient cancer. The J gene is TRBJ2-1, the V gene TRBV6-5; 8 bases align to TRBD2. CDR3 residues: CASRGAGAGGFEQFF. DNA for the CDR3: TGTGCCAGCAGAGGAGCGGGAGCCGGTGGTTTTGAGCAGTTCTTC.